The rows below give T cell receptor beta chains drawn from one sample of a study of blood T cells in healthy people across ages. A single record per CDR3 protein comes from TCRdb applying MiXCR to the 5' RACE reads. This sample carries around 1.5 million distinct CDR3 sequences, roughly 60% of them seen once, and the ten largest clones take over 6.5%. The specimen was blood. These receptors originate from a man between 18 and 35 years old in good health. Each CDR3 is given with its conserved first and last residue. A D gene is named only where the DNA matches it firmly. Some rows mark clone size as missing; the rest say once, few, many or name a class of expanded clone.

CDR3 DNA: TGCGCCAGCAGCTTGGTCCGGGATCCATCCTACGAGCAGTACTTC
CDR3 protein: CASSLVRDPSYEQYF
clone size: -
J gene: TRBJ2-7
V gene: TRBV5-1
D gene: -

CDR3 DNA: TGTGCCAGCAGCGACGCTTTTGAGCAGTACTTC
CDR3 protein: CASSDAFEQYF
clone size: -
J gene: TRBJ2-7
V gene: TRBV4-2
D gene: -

CDR3 DNA: TGTGCCAGCAGTTACTCCCCGCCGGGACTTAGGGATGAGCAGTTCTTC
CDR3 protein: CASSYSPPGLRDEQFF
clone size: -
J gene: TRBJ2-1
V gene: TRBV6-5
D gene: -

CDR3 DNA: TGCAGCGTTGCGGAGAGCTCCTACGAGCAGTACTTC
CDR3 protein: CSVAESSYEQYF
clone size: -
J gene: TRBJ2-7
V gene: TRBV29-1
D gene: -

CDR3 DNA: TGTGCCAGCAGACTAACCCAGCGGGCTTCCTACGAGCAGTACTTC
CDR3 protein: CASRLTQRASYEQYF
clone size: -
J gene: TRBJ2-7
V gene: TRBV27
D gene: -

CDR3 DNA: TGCGCCAGCAGCCAAGAAAGCCGGGGTGATTCACCCCTCCACTTT
CDR3 protein: CASSQESRGDSPLHF
clone size: few
J gene: TRBJ1-6
V gene: TRBV4-1
D gene: -

CDR3 DNA: TGCAGTGCTAGAGAAGACAGGGACGGCTATGGCTACACCTTC
CDR3 protein: CSAREDRDGYGYTF
clone size: -
J gene: TRBJ1-2
V gene: TRBV20-1
D gene: TRBD1

CDR3 DNA: TGTGCCAGCAGCCGTACCAATGAGCAGTTCTTC
CDR3 protein: CASSRTNEQFF
clone size: few
J gene: TRBJ2-1
V gene: TRBV6-2/TRBV6-3
D gene: -

CDR3 DNA: TGTGCCAGCAGGTCGAGGGGCCGGGGACTAGCGGAAAGCTCCTACGAGCAGTACTTC
CDR3 protein: CASRSRGRGLAESSYEQYF
clone size: -
J gene: TRBJ2-7
V gene: TRBV7-2
D gene: TRBD2

CDR3 DNA: TGCAGTGCTAGGGGTACCGGGGAGCTGTTTTTT
CDR3 protein: CSARGTGELFF
clone size: few
J gene: TRBJ2-2
V gene: TRBV20-1
D gene: -

CDR3 DNA: TGTGCCAGCAGTCCGACTTTGGCGGATACGCAGTATTTT
CDR3 protein: CASSPTLADTQYF
clone size: -
J gene: TRBJ2-3
V gene: TRBV6-2/TRBV6-3
D gene: -

CDR3 DNA: TGTGCCAGCAGCCAAGATTTCAACAGAGAGACCCAGTACTTC
CDR3 protein: CASSQDFNRETQYF
clone size: -
J gene: TRBJ2-5
V gene: TRBV14
D gene: -

CDR3 DNA: TGTGCCACCCTCCGAGGTCTGTCGGGGGGAGATACGCAGTATTTT
CDR3 protein: CATLRGLSGGDTQYF
clone size: -
J gene: TRBJ2-3
V gene: TRBV10-3
D gene: TRBD2

CDR3 DNA: TGTGCCAGCAGAGGGGCAGGGGTGGAGCAGTACTTC
CDR3 protein: CASRGAGVEQYF
clone size: -
J gene: TRBJ2-7
V gene: TRBV2
D gene: -

CDR3 DNA: TGTGCCAGCAGCTTAGTCGTGACTTCTCTATCTATCGACAATGAGCAGTTCTTC
CDR3 protein: CASSLVVTSLSIDNEQFF
clone size: -
J gene: TRBJ2-1
V gene: TRBV7-9
D gene: -

CDR3 DNA: TGCAGCGTTGAAGTGGCAGGGGGGAACTACGAGCAGTACTTC
CDR3 protein: CSVEVAGGNYEQYF
clone size: -
J gene: TRBJ2-7
V gene: TRBV29-1
D gene: -

CDR3 DNA: TGTGCCACCAGCAGAGATTCGGTCTCTGGGGCCAACGTCCTGACTTTC
CDR3 protein: CATSRDSVSGANVLTF
clone size: -
J gene: TRBJ2-6
V gene: TRBV15
D gene: -

CDR3 DNA: TGTGCCAGCAGCCCTGAGGGGGCAGGGATCAAAGGGAATGAGCAGTTCTTC
CDR3 protein: CASSPEGAGIKGNEQFF
clone size: -
J gene: TRBJ2-1
V gene: TRBV3-1
D gene: TRBD1

CDR3 DNA: TGTGCCAGCAGTGAAATGGACTCAAGGGTCTACGAGCAGTACTTC
CDR3 protein: CASSEMDSRVYEQYF
clone size: -
J gene: TRBJ2-7
V gene: TRBV6-1
D gene: -

CDR3 DNA: TGTGCCTTCGGGACTAGCGGAGGCAGGGAGCAGTTCTTC
CDR3 protein: CAFGTSGGREQFF
clone size: -
J gene: TRBJ2-1
V gene: TRBV5-5
D gene: TRBD2

CDR3 DNA: TGTGCCACCAGTGGGACCGGGGCAGACTATGGCTACACCTTC
CDR3 protein: CATSGTGADYGYTF
clone size: -
J gene: TRBJ1-2
V gene: TRBV24-1
D gene: -

CDR3 DNA: TGTGCCAGCAGCTTGGGGCCCGGGACTAGCGCCGATACGCAGTATTTT
CDR3 protein: CASSLGPGTSADTQYF
clone size: few
J gene: TRBJ2-3
V gene: TRBV5-5
D gene: TRBD2

CDR3 DNA: TGCAGTGCGAACCGAGCGGGGGGGCCGAATGAGCAGTTCTTC
CDR3 protein: CSANRAGGPNEQFF
clone size: few
J gene: TRBJ2-1
V gene: TRBV20-1
D gene: TRBD2

CDR3 DNA: TGCAGTGCTAAGGCTAGCGGGTATACGCAGTATTTT
CDR3 protein: CSAKASGYTQYF
clone size: -
J gene: TRBJ2-3
V gene: TRBV20-1
D gene: TRBD2

CDR3 DNA: TGTGCCATCGGGGGGACACACGAGCAGTACTTC
CDR3 protein: CAIGGTHEQYF
clone size: -
J gene: TRBJ2-7
V gene: TRBV10-3
D gene: -

CDR3 DNA: TGTGCCAGCAGCCAGACGCGTTACGAGCAGTACTTC
CDR3 protein: CASSQTRYEQYF
clone size: few
J gene: TRBJ2-7
V gene: TRBV7-2
D gene: -

CDR3 DNA: TGCAGTGCTGCCCCATACACAGATACGCAGTATTTT
CDR3 protein: CSAAPYTDTQYF
clone size: -
J gene: TRBJ2-3
V gene: TRBV20-1
D gene: -

CDR3 DNA: TGTGCCAGCAGTTTTGACCCACAGGGGGCAGATACGCAGTATTTT
CDR3 protein: CASSFDPQGADTQYF
clone size: few
J gene: TRBJ2-3
V gene: TRBV27
D gene: TRBD1

CDR3 DNA: TGTGCCAGCAGCTTCCTAATTACAGGGGAGAACACTGAAGCTTTCTTT
CDR3 protein: CASSFLITGENTEAFF
clone size: -
J gene: TRBJ1-1
V gene: TRBV7-9
D gene: TRBD1

CDR3 DNA: TGTGCCAGCAGCCAAGAGGCCGCCTCCACAGATACGCAGTATTTT
CDR3 protein: CASSQEAASTDTQYF
clone size: -
J gene: TRBJ2-3
V gene: TRBV3-1
D gene: -

CDR3 DNA: TGCAGCGTTGATATCGGGAAAGAGACCTACGAGCAGTACTTC
CDR3 protein: CSVDIGKETYEQYF
clone size: few
J gene: TRBJ2-7
V gene: TRBV29-1
D gene: -

CDR3 DNA: TGTGCCAGCAGTTACGGCGGGACGCATGAGCAGTTCTTC
CDR3 protein: CASSYGGTHEQFF
clone size: -
J gene: TRBJ2-1
V gene: TRBV6-5
D gene: -

CDR3 DNA: TGTGCCAGCAGTTACCTTAGAACCAACCAGCGGGAACAGTTCTTC
CDR3 protein: CASSYLRTNQREQFF
clone size: few
J gene: TRBJ2-1
V gene: TRBV6-2/TRBV6-3
D gene: TRBD2

CDR3 DNA: TGCGCCAGCAGCGAATTACAACCGGGACTAGCATCGAATGAGCAGTTCTTC
CDR3 protein: CASSELQPGLASNEQFF
clone size: -
J gene: TRBJ2-1
V gene: TRBV4-3
D gene: TRBD2

CDR3 DNA: TGCGCCAGCAGCCGAAGATTAGACACTGGTTCAGACTCACCCCTCCACTTT
CDR3 protein: CASSRRLDTGSDSPLHF
clone size: few
J gene: TRBJ1-6
V gene: TRBV4-3
D gene: -

CDR3 DNA: TGTGCCAGCAGCCCGTGGGACGGACGGCAGTACTTC
CDR3 protein: CASSPWDGRQYF
clone size: -
J gene: TRBJ2-5
V gene: TRBV5-5
D gene: -

CDR3 DNA: TGCAGTGCTAGAGCGGAGGGAGGAGAGACCCAGTACTTC
CDR3 protein: CSARAEGGETQYF
clone size: -
J gene: TRBJ2-5
V gene: TRBV20-1
D gene: -

CDR3 DNA: TGTGCCAGCCGAAAACAGGGGGCGCCCACTGAAGCTTTCTTT
CDR3 protein: CASRKQGAPTEAFF
clone size: -
J gene: TRBJ1-1
V gene: TRBV2
D gene: TRBD1

CDR3 DNA: TGTGCCAGCAGTTACCCGACTAGCGGGGGGCCCCCAGGCTCCTACGAGCAGTACTTC
CDR3 protein: CASSYPTSGGPPGSYEQYF
clone size: -
J gene: TRBJ2-7
V gene: TRBV6-5
D gene: TRBD2

CDR3 DNA: TGTGCCAGCAGCTTACTGGGAGCTCCTTACCAAGAGACCCAGTACTTC
CDR3 protein: CASSLLGAPYQETQYF
clone size: -
J gene: TRBJ2-5
V gene: TRBV7-2
D gene: -

CDR3 DNA: TGTGCCAGCAGCTTAATGAGGGGCCCTTACAATGAGCAGTTCTTC
CDR3 protein: CASSLMRGPYNEQFF
clone size: few
J gene: TRBJ2-1
V gene: TRBV7-9
D gene: -

CDR3 DNA: TGTGCCGATGGGCGGGGGCTACCCAATCAGCCCCAGCATTTT
CDR3 protein: CADGRGLPNQPQHF
clone size: -
J gene: TRBJ1-5
V gene: TRBV21-1
D gene: -

CDR3 DNA: TGCGCCAGCAGCTTGACAGGACCAACCCCCCGGGGCACTGAAGCTTTCTTT
CDR3 protein: CASSLTGPTPRGTEAFF
clone size: -
J gene: TRBJ1-1
V gene: TRBV5-1
D gene: -

CDR3 DNA: TGCGCCAGCAGCCAAGTTTCCAGGCTTTTCCGCGAGCAGTACTTC
CDR3 protein: CASSQVSRLFREQYF
clone size: -
J gene: TRBJ2-7
V gene: TRBV4-1
D gene: -